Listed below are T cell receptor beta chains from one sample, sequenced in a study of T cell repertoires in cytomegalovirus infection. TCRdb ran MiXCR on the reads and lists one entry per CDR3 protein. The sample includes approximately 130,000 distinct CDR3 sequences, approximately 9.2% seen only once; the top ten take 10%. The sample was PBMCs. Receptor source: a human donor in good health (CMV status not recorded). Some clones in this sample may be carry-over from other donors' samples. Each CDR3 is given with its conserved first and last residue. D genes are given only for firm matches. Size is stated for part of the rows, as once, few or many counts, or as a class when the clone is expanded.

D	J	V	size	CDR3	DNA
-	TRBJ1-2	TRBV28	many	CASNQGNNYGYTF	TGTGCCAGCAACCAGGGGAATAACTATGGCTACACCTTC
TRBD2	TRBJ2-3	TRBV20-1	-	CSAALAGTSTDTQYF	TGCAGTGCTGCCCTAGCGGGGACTAGCACAGATACGCAGTATTTT
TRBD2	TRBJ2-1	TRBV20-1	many	CSARDFPSGIYPEQFF	TGCAGTGCTAGAGATTTTCCAAGCGGGATCTATCCAGAGCAGTTCTTC
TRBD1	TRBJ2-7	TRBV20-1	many	CSAWTGGAGNPYEQYF	TGCAGTGCTTGGACAGGGGGCGCCGGTAATCCCTACGAGCAGTACTTC
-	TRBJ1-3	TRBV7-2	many	CASSFPVSGNTIYF	TGTGCCAGCAGCTTTCCCGTCTCTGGAAACACCATATATTTT
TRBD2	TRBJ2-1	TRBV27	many	CASSLVSDWGGDNEQFF	TGTGCCAGCAGTTTAGTCTCCGATTGGGGGGGGGACAATGAGCAGTTCTTC
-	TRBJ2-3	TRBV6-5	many	CASSYLPNADTQYF	TGTGCCAGCAGTTACTTACCGAATGCAGATACGCAGTATTTT
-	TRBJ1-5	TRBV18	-	CASSVQEHQPQHF	TGTGCCAGCTCAGTTCAGGAGCATCAGCCCCAGCATTTT
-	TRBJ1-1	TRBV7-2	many	CASSLAPTPVNTEAFF	TGTGCCAGCAGCTTAGCGCCGACACCCGTAAACACTGAAGCTTTCTTT
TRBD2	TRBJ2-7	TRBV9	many	CASSVGHGLAGDYEQYF	TGTGCCAGCAGCGTGGGCCATGGACTAGCGGGGGACTACGAGCAGTACTTC
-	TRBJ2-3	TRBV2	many	CASSDATDTQYF	TGTGCCAGCAGTGACGCCACAGATACGCAGTATTTT
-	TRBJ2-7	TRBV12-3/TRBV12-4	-	CASSGQYEQYF	TGTGCCAGCAGTGGACAGTACGAGCAGTACTTC
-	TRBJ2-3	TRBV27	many	CASSNRDLRDTQYF	TGTGCCAGCAGTAACCGGGACCTACGGGATACGCAGTATTTT
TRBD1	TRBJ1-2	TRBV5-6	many	CASSRDRDNYGYTF	TGTGCCAGCAGCCGGGACAGGGATAACTATGGCTACACCTTC
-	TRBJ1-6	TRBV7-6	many	CASSSANSPLHF	TGTGCCAGCAGCTCGGCCAATTCACCCCTCCACTTT
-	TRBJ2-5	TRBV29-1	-	CSVSGIEETQYF	TGCAGCGTATCAGGGATCGAAGAGACCCAGTACTTC
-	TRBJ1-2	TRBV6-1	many	CATFGGNYGYTF	TGTGCCACCTTCGGGGGGAACTATGGCTACACCTTC
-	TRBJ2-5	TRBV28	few	CASSSNRETQYF	TGTGCCAGCAGTTCAAACCGGGAGACCCAGTACTTC
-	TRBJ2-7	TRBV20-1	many	CSATPEHEQYF	TGCAGTGCTACCCCTGAGCACGAGCAGTACTTC
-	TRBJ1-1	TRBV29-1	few	CSVEDQKRMNTEAFF	TGCAGCGTTGAAGATCAGAAGCGGATGAACACTGAAGCTTTCTTT
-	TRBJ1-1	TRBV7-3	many	CASSPRVHTEAFF	TGTGCCAGCAGCCCCAGGGTTCACACTGAAGCTTTCTTT
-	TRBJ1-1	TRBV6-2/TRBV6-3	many	CASSPEDQKNTEAFF	TGTGCCAGCTCCCCGGAAGATCAAAAGAACACTGAAGCTTTCTTT
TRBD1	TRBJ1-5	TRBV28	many	CASGSGQGRVQPQHF	TGTGCCAGCGGATCGGGACAGGGTAGGGTTCAGCCCCAGCATTTT
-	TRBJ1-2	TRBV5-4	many	CASSLVGDTGYTF	TGTGCCAGCAGCTTGGTGGGGGACACAGGCTACACCTTC
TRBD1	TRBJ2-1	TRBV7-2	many	CASSFLGQGANEQFF	TGTGCCAGCAGCTTTCTGGGACAGGGGGCTAATGAGCAGTTCTTC
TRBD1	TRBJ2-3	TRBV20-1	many	CSATGQGSTDTQYF	TGCAGTGCTACAGGACAGGGATCCACAGATACGCAGTATTTT
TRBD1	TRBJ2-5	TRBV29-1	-	CSVNPGTGTETQYF	TGCAGCGTTAATCCCGGGACAGGAACAGAGACCCAGTACTTC
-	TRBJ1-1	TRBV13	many	CASSLGSRWANTEAFF	TGTGCCAGCAGCTTAGGGTCTCGGTGGGCGAACACTGAAGCTTTCTTT
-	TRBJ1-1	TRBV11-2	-	CASRYSTVNTEAFF	TGTGCCAGCAGGTACTCGACAGTGAACACTGAAGCTTTCTTT
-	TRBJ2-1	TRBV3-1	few	CASSWGDLSYNEQFF	TGTGCCAGCTCATGGGGGGACCTCTCCTACAATGAGCAGTTCTTC
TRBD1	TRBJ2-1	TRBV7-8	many	CASSGISGQGLNEQFF	TGTGCCAGCAGCGGCATCTCGGGACAGGGCCTAAATGAGCAGTTCTTC
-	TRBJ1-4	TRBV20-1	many	CSARDRAGANEKLFF	TGCAGTGCTAGAGATCGGGCAGGGGCTAATGAAAAACTGTTTTTT
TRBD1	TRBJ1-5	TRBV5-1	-	CASSRQGLSNQPQHF	TGCGCCAGCAGCCGACAGGGCCTAAGCAATCAGCCCCAGCATTTT
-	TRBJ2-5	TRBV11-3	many	CASSEGETQYF	TGTGCCAGCAGCGAGGGGGAGACCCAGTACTTC
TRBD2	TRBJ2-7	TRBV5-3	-	CASSSKRDLGEQYF	TGTGCCAGCAGCTCAAAGCGGGATTTGGGCGAGCAGTACTTC
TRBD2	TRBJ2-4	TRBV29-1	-	CSVGRDGQNIQYF	TGCAGCGTCGGGAGGGACGGACAAAACATTCAGTACTTC
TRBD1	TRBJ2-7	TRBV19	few	CASSRRDRDGDEQYF	TGTGCCAGTAGTCGAAGGGACAGGGATGGTGACGAGCAGTACTTC
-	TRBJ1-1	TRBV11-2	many	CASSLGVRGDTEAFF	TGTGCCAGCAGCTTAGGAGTCCGGGGGGACACTGAAGCTTTCTTT
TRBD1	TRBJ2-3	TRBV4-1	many	CASSQSVNGQGAPDTQYF	TGCGCCAGCAGCCAATCGGTAAACGGACAGGGGGCACCAGATACGCAGTATTTT
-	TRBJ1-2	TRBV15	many	CATSRPDQREGYTF	TGTGCCACCAGCAGACCCGACCAGAGGGAAGGCTACACCTTC
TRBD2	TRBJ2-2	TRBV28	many	CASSSPSGGGTGELFF	TGTGCCAGCAGTTCCCCGAGCGGGGGCGGAACCGGGGAGCTGTTTTTT
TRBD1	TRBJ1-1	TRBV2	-	CASSPTGGAGTEAFF	TGTGCCAGCAGTCCTACAGGGGGCGCCGGGACTGAAGCTTTCTTT
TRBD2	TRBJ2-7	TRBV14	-	CASSQRLGGDEQYF	TGTGCCAGCAGCCAAAGGTTGGGAGGGGACGAGCAGTACTTC
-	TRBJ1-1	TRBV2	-	CASSGGENTEAFF	TGTGCCAGCAGCGGGGGGGAGAACACTGAAGCTTTCTTT
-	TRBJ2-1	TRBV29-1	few	CSVGVSGEQFF	TGCAGCGTTGGAGTCTCGGGTGAGCAGTTCTTC
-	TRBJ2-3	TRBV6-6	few	CASSYRTILTDTQYF	TGTGCCAGCAGTTACCGGACAATCCTCACAGATACGCAGTATTTT
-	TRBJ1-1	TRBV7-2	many	CASTPHNERSTEAFF	TGTGCCAGCACACCACACAACGAACGGAGCACTGAAGCTTTCTTT
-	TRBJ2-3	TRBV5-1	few	CASSLPETDTQYF	TGCGCCAGCAGCTTGCCCGAAACAGATACGCAGTATTTT
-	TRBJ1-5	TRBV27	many	CASRSPGDQPQHF	TGTGCCAGCAGATCACCAGGGGATCAGCCCCAGCATTTT
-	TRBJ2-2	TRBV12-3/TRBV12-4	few	CASSTELTGELFF	TGTGCCAGCAGCACCGAACTAACCGGGGAGCTGTTTTTT
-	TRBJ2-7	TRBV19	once	CASSIQASYEQYF	TGTGCCAGTAGTATACAGGCCTCCTACGAGCAGTACTTC
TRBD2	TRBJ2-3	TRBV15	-	CATSNLAGGTDTQYF	TGTGCCACCAGCAATCTAGCGGGGGGCACAGATACGCAGTATTTT
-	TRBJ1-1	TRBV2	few	CASSESPRSNTEAFF	TGTGCCAGCAGTGAAAGCCCCCGGTCGAACACTGAAGCTTTCTTT
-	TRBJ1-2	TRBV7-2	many	CASSPDGYYGYTF	TGTGCCAGCAGCCCGGACGGCTACTATGGCTACACCTTC
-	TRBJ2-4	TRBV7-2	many	CASSFASDPLAKNIQYF	TGTGCCAGCAGCTTCGCTTCTGACCCCCTAGCCAAAAACATTCAGTACTTC